This record looks at one T cell receptor beta chain sequence and its context. The antigen remains undetermined. These data belong to a study of cytomegalovirus exposure and HLA in healthy donors. Study-level background: Unique TCR beta sequences numbering 120 million or so came from approximately 180 million T cells in an earlier analysis. Study-wide results and limits: When the data were analyzed later, several of the most significant clusters appeared to be linked to common viral pathogens. TCR beta V segments were, for the most part, productive about 87% or about 30% of the time in an earlier analysis.

13 Jbeta primers and 60 Vbeta primers were used for the PCR. Some clones are missing from TCRdb's copy, which holds only in-frame ones; the method was immunoSEQ multiplex PCR. The data contain over 150,000 clones, 79% of them seen just once; the ten biggest clones take up roughly 1.4%. Donors had nominal health at sampling but likely had unrecorded immune exposures. The CDR3 consists of 16 residues. The germline V and J ends were trimmed by 2 bases and 3 bases, with 16 bases remaining between them. Looked up from germline, CDR1 is MNHNS and CDR2 is SASEGT. The chain uses TRBV6-1 and TRBJ1-1; D is uncertain. The sequenced sample consisted of PBMCs. The sequence came from a girl aged 5-17 years in good health and CMV-seropositive. DNA for the CDR3: TGTGCCAGCAGTGAATCTTTGGCCAGGAGGGACACTGAAGCTTTCTTT. It specifies CASSESLARRDTEAFF.